This T cell receptor beta chain was sequenced during a study of beta chain features in type 1 diabetes (dated by TCRdb to 2016 to 2018). Notes on the research overall: Mean age, gender distribution, total cell number and subset yield were not different between patients and healthy donors. A total of 107,917,701 sorted cells were examined across all samples, and the number of cells per subset was strongly correlated with RNA yield. In the study, TCRB repertoires of sorted circulating CD4+ T cell subsets from recently diagnosed type 1 diabetes patients were compared with those of matched healthy donors. Regulatory and stem cell-like memory subsets were obtained from only 8 patients and roughly 8 healthy donors, while naive and central memory subsets were obtained from all 30 or so donors. What the authors observed across the whole study: PCR might favor shorter templates, but patient and control samples were amplified and corrected together, so any skew would affect both groups equally. Naive, central memory and regulatory TCRB repertoires appeared more similar among patients than among healthy donors. Sequencing cDNA rather than genomic DNA could over-represent highly expressing activated cells, although activation and CD3 levels did not differ between groups. Type 1 diabetes patients showed a moderate but significant shortening of TCRB CDR3 length in all four CD4+ subsets. At VDJ recombination sites, type 1 diabetes patients had fewer insertions and more deleted nucleotides, which implies abnormalities in thymic rearrangement. Only small numbers of individuals were included in the HLA sub-analyses, which left unresolved whether HLA type had any influence on TCRB rearrangement.

For CDR1 and CDR2, the germline V gene (reference sequence) lists LNHDA and SQIVND. Trimming takes 4 bases from V and 4 bases from J, and the germline ends sit 13 bases apart. The cysteine opens and the phenylalanine closes a CDR3 of 14 amino acids. Of the read, only the CDR3 DNA is kept; its 42 bases are in frame from base 1. Each donor gave one peripheral blood draw, averaging roughly 100 mL, which was collected into heparinised tubes. A BD FACSAria II was used to sort naive, central memory, regulatory and stem cell-like memory CD4+ T cells with a panel that included CD45RO, CCR7, CD25, CD127, CD95 and CD27. Every sorted population had a purity above 98%. PBMCs were separated immediately by Lymphoprep density gradient centrifugation and were stained directly, without being cultured. To minimize batch effects, samples were stained and sorted in pairs, one healthy donor with one patient per experiment.

About this clone: Its specific antigen is unknown. It has no much larger one-base neighbor in the sample; base qualities were not kept.

The entire amount of isolated RNA was reverse transcribed using the High Capacity cDNA Reverse Transcription Kit, so the sequenced TCRB transcripts were expressed ones. Deep immunoSEQ sequencing was applied to naive, central memory and regulatory T cell samples, giving an average of about 3.8 million total reads per sample. After sorted cells were lysed in RLT buffer, RNA was extracted with DNase-treated RNeasy Micro or Mini kits, with the choice depending on cell number. To prevent cross-contamination, each cell subset was processed individually, whereas patient and healthy donor samples were processed jointly. TCRB sequences were amplified from cDNA with the immunoSEQ multiplex PCR, producing 87-bp fragments spanning the CDR3 region. Amplicons were sequenced on the Illumina HiSeq platform. From the authors' description of their analysis: Synthetic template baselines were used to correct PCR bias computationally, reads within Hamming distance 2 were collapsed, and singletons that could not be merged were discarded. By aligning reads against IMGT, V, D and J genes, CDR3 length, and insertions or deletions at six rearrangement sites were assigned. Clonotype counts were normalized to sorted cell number within each subset before computing true diversity and Gini coefficients with the tcR R package. Repertoire sharing was quantified using the overlap coefficient calculated on TCRB nucleotide sequences. As a proxy for the pre-selection repertoire, out-of-frame TCRB sequences from naive cells were analyzed. Drawn from immuneACCESS, this table holds only the in-frame rearrangements with V and J called that TCRdb kept. Clones are partly lost; checked studies trace under half to an unresolved V gene and leave the rest unexplained. V, J and clone size reflect that table, while D and trimming were determined from the DNA. For this sample there are over 600,000 clones; 9.5% to 15% appear just once. The top ten hold 0.095% to 0.15% of the sample.

The receptor was derived from a man in his thirties or forties with type 1 diabetes. Recombination connected TRBV19 to TRBJ1-2, with an unclear D gene assignment. Sequencing was carried out using naive CD4+ T cells from blood. In light of the paper, this sample's cell subset or site label describes: true naive CD4+ T cells. The DNA is as follows: TGTGCCAGTAGTACCCTCCCACAAACCTATGGCTACACCTTC. This gives the protein CASSTLPQTYGYTF. The reference TRBV19 and TRBJ1-2 proteins fill in what lies around the CDR3, so the full variable domain reads DGGITQSPKYLFRKEGQNVTLSCEQNLNHDAMYWYRQDPGQGLRLIYYSQIVNDFQKGDIAEGYSVSREKKESFPLTVTSAQKNPTAFYLCASSTLPQTYGYTFGSGTRLTVV.